A selection of T cell receptor beta chains follows, all from one sample in a study of tumor T cells in aggressive B-cell lymphoma. The repertoire was sequenced with immunoSEQ multiplex PCR; TCRdb's copy has only in-frame clones and lacks some. The data hold 2,000 to 2,500 clones, with about 90% observed a single time. Material: tumor tissue. All receptors come from an adult with diffuse large B cell lymphoma. Each CDR3 is given with its conserved first and last residue. The D gene is left open where the match is weak. Part of the rows lack a size; the others show once, few, many or a class for expanded clones.

J | V | size | D | CDR3 | DNA
TRBJ1-1 | TRBV7-9 | once | NA | CASSLWEGTEAFF | TGCGCCAGCAGCTTATGGGAGGGGACTGAAGCTTTCTTT
TRBJ2-5 | TRBV5-1 | NA | NA | CASSLDGSIQYF | TGCGCCAGCAGCTTGGACGGTAGTATCCAGTACTTC
TRBJ1-5 | TRBV28 | once | TRBD1 | CASSYRGSVSNQPQHF | TGTGCCAGCAGCTACAGGGGTTCGGTATCAAATCAGCCCCAGCATTTT
TRBJ2-7 | TRBV6-5 | NA | TRBD1 | CASSRDRGAYEQYF | TGTGCCAGCAGTCGGGACAGGGGAGCCTACGAGCAGTACTTC
TRBJ2-7 | TRBV9 | NA | NA | CASSVAPGGHEQYF | TGTGCTAGCAGCGTAGCCCCAGGGGGGCACGAGCAGTACTTC
TRBJ1-1 | TRBV29-1 | NA | NA | CSVSTGTGTEAFF | TGCAGCGTCTCGACAGGAACGGGCACTGAAGCTTTCTTT
TRBJ1-1 | TRBV28 | NA | TRBD1 | CASSLRQGIGTEAFF | TGTGCCAGCAGTTTAAGACAGGGGATTGGAACTGAAGCTTTCTTT
TRBJ2-5 | TRBV5-1 | NA | TRBD1 | CASSVGQGGETQYF | TGCGCCAGCAGCGTAGGACAGGGAGGAGAGACCCAGTACTTC
TRBJ2-1 | TRBV5-6 | NA | NA | CASSFMFRELGNEQFF | TGTGCCAGCAGCTTTATGTTCCGGGAGCTTGGCAATGAGCAGTTCTTC
TRBJ2-1 | TRBV7-8 | NA | TRBD2 | CASSTHSGGPYNEQFF | TGTGCCAGCAGCACGCATAGCGGGGGACCATACAATGAGCAGTTCTTC
TRBJ2-3 | TRBV7-9 | NA | TRBD2 | CASSLASSGATDTQYF | TGTGCCAGCAGCTTAGCGTCTAGCGGAGCTACAGATACGCAGTATTTT
TRBJ2-6 | TRBV2 | NA | NA | CASSAGASSGANVLTF | TGTGCCAGCAGTGCAGGGGCTAGCTCTGGGGCCAACGTCCTGACTTTC
TRBJ1-1 | TRBV6-1 | once | NA | CASSTGGNTEAFF | TGTGCCAGCAGCACGGGGGGCAACACTGAAGCTTTCTTT
TRBJ1-4 | TRBV19 | NA | NA | CASSNRESEKLFF | TGTGCCAGTAGTAATCGGGAAAGTGAAAAACTGTTTTTT
TRBJ2-7 | TRBV7-9 | NA | NA | CASSLGVGEVSYEQYF | TGTGCCAGCAGCTTAGGGGTGGGGGAGGTCTCCTACGAGCAGTACTTC
TRBJ1-2 | TRBV19 | once | NA | CASSNIGGGYGYTF | TGTGCCAGTAGTAATATAGGCGGTGGCTACGGCTACACCTTC
TRBJ2-7 | TRBV7-9 | NA | TRBD2 | CASSVSGRALSSYEQYF | TGTGCCAGCAGCGTTAGCGGGAGGGCCCTCAGCTCCTACGAGCAGTACTTC
TRBJ2-7 | TRBV29-1 | once | TRBD2 | CSYGGGYEQYF | TGCAGTTATGGGGGGGGATACGAGCAGTACTTC
TRBJ1-5 | TRBV29-1 | once | NA | CSVRDGGRGNQPQHF | TGCAGCGTCCGGGACGGGGGTCGGGGCAATCAGCCCCAGCATTTT
TRBJ2-1 | TRBV5-1 | NA | NA | CASSPSVRVEQFF | TGCGCCAGCAGCCCCTCTGTCAGGGTAGAGCAGTTCTTC
TRBJ2-2 | TRBV27 | NA | TRBD2 | CASSSTAGGLPGELFF | TGTGCCAGCAGTTCCACAGCGGGAGGTTTACCCGGGGAGCTGTTTTTT
TRBJ2-7 | TRBV18 | NA | NA | CASSDRISSYEQYF | TGTGCCAGCTCCGACAGGATTAGCTCCTACGAGCAGTACTTC